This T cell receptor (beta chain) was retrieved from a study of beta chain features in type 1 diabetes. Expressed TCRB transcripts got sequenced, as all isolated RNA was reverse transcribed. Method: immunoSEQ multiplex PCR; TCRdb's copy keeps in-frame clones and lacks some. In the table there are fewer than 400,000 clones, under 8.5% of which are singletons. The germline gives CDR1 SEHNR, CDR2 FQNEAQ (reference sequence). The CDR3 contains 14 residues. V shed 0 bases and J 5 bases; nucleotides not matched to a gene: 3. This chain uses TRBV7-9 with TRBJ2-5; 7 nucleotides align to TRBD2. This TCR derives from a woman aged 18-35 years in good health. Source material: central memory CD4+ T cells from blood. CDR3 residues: CASSLARGGETQYF. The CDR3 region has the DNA TGTGCCAGCAGCTTAGCGCGGGGAGGGGAGACCCAGTACTTC.